These 25 T cell receptor beta chains share one sample of origin, sequenced in a study of vaccination and CD4 T cells after COVID-19. Sequencing of cultured CD4+ T cell DNA used the Oncomine TCR Beta short-read assay. MiXCR, run by TCRdb on the PCR reads, gives a single entry per CDR3 protein. Among over 20,000 distinct CDR3 sequences listed, roughly two fifths were seen once. Time point: late sampling 161 to 241 days after vaccination in a few convalescent patients. As to treatment: roughly nine-day PBMC culture with coronavirus spike peptide pools or control peptides (ViraFEST assay). Their target antigens are unknown. The specimen comprised CD4+ T cells from blood, cultured in vitro, sampled about 7 months after SARS-CoV-2 vaccination. Receptor source: a human donor who had recovered from COVID-19.

J is TRBJ1-6 and V is TRBV7-2; D possibly corresponds to TRBD1 (5 bases). The CDR3 is 18 amino acids. V lost 1 base and J 8 bases, leaving 21 bases between the germline ends. Germline CDR1 is SGHTA and CDR2 is FQGNSA. Written as DNA, the CDR3 is TGTGCCAGCAGCTTAGTCTGGGTGGGTTCGGGGACCCATTCACCCCTCCACTTT. It codes for CASSLVWVGSGTHSPLHF.

V is TRBV6-1 and J is TRBJ1-1; D unresolved. The V end was cut by 8 bases, the J end by 7 bases, with 14 bases between. The CDR3 covers 12 residues. Germline V gene lookup returns CDR1 MNHNS and CDR2 SASEGT. Here the CDR3 DNA reads TGTGCCAGCGGAATCCCAACGGGTGAAGCTTTCTTT. Translated: CASGIPTGEAFF.

V and J are TRBV5-1 and TRBJ1-2; D gene uncertain. The length of the CDR3 is 14 residues. In germline, CDR1 is SGHRS, CDR2 YFSETQ. V was cut by 0 bases and J by 3 bases, with 9 bases left in between. The CDR3, as DNA: TGCGCCAGCAGCTTGGTATCGGACCACTATGGCTACACCTTC. It encodes CASSLVSDHYGYTF.

This clonotype was seen only a few times. The chain has TRBV6-1 and TRBJ2-7; 7 bases align to TRBD1. This CDR3 is 13 amino acids long. Germline V gene data show CDR1 as MNHNS and CDR2 as SASEGT. V lost 6 bases to trimming and J lost 4 bases; unmatched junction nucleotides: 6. The DNA for the CDR3 is TGTGCCAGCAGAGGGACAGTCTGGTACGAGCAGTACTTC. It yields the protein CASRGTVWYEQYF.

This rearrangement joins TRBV7-2 to TRBJ2-1; 9 bases line up with TRBD1. Germline CDR1 reads SGHTA; CDR2 reads FQGNSA. The CDR3 totals 14 residues. The V gene end was trimmed by 6 bases and the J gene end by 10 bases; junction bases not matched to a gene: 10. CDR3: CASRPTGGSGEQFF. DNA for the CDR3: TGTGCCAGCAGACCAACAGGGGGCTCAGGGGAGCAGTTCTTC.

The rearrangement links TRBV7-2 to TRBJ2-3, with a tentative D call TRBD2 (6 bases). The germline CDR1 and CDR2 sequences are SGHTA and FQGNSA. Trimming took off 7 bases at V and 1 base at J, with 12 bases between the two ends. CDR3 length equals 14 residues. The CDR3 protein is CASTPWRGTDTQYF. The CDR3 DNA sequence: TGTGCCAGCACCCCCTGGAGGGGCACAGATACGCAGTATTTT.

V usage is TRBV7-2 and J usage is TRBJ2-7, with D maybe TRBD2 (6 bases). Trimming cost V 5 bases and J 6 bases, with 14 bases left between them. This CDR3 has 13 amino acids. Looked up from germline, CDR1 is SGHTA and CDR2 is FQGNSA. CDR3 sequence reads: CASSAQTSLEQYF. The CDR3 region has the DNA TGTGCCAGCAGCGCGCAGACTAGTCTCGAGCAGTACTTC.

This clonotype came up once. This chain joins TRBV20-1 and TRBJ1-5; D remains unclear. Germline V lookup: CDR1 DFQATT, CDR2 SNEGSKA (reference sequence). The CDR3 totals 14 residues. Trimming removed 0 bases at V and 6 bases at J, with 12 bases between. This chain's CDR3 is CSARDQGLGQPQHF. In DNA, the CDR3 is TGCAGTGCTAGAGATCAAGGGTTGGGTCAGCCCCAGCATTTT.

The rearrangement uses TRBV5-8 and TRBJ2-3; D is perhaps TRBD1 (5 bases). From germline, CDR1 is SGHTS and CDR2 YDEGEE. Trimming took 2 bases from V and 3 from J, leaving 19 bases between them. This CDR3 contains 17 residues. The chain's CDR3 is CASSLYRGADGTDTQYF. CDR3 sequence (DNA): TGTGCCAGCAGCTTATATAGGGGCGCCGATGGTACAGATACGCAGTATTTT.

Only a few counts were recorded for this clonotype. The chain has TRBV7-8 and TRBJ1-6; D uncertain. CDR1 SGHVS and CDR2 FQNEAQ come from the germline V gene. The CDR3 spans 13 residues. Deletions cut 1 base from V and 8 bases from J, with 6 bases between. The CDR3 DNA sequence: TGTGCCAGCAGCTTAGTCCGTGATTCACCCCTCCACTTT. Its protein is CASSLVRDSPLHF.

This clonotype was recorded a few times. The V gene is TRBV20-1, the J gene TRBJ2-3, with TRBD2 as a possible D gene (5 bases). CDR1 and CDR2 from the germline V gene are DFQATT and SNEGSKA (reference sequence). The CDR3 has 15 residues. The V end lost 1 base, the J end lost 0 bases, and 11 bases lay between the germline ends. The CDR3: CSARGSGKSTDTQYF. DNA for the CDR3: TGCAGTGCTAGAGGATCCGGGAAAAGCACAGATACGCAGTATTTT.

This chain uses TRBV7-3 with TRBJ2-3; 8 bases agree with TRBD2. Germline values: CDR1 SGHTA, CDR2 FQGTGA. This CDR3 spans 16 amino acids. V shed 5 bases, J shed 4 bases, and the junction held 11 bases outside the gene matches. CDR3 sequence (DNA): TGTGCCAGCAGCAAAGGGACTAGTACCAGCCCAGATACGCAGTATTTT. It yields the protein CASSKGTSTSPDTQYF.

The V call is TRBV5-5, the J call TRBJ2-7; maybe TRBD1 (5 bases). With 2 bases removed from V and 3 bases from J, the gap between germline ends came to 12 bases. The CDR3 runs 14 residues. From germline, CDR1 is SGHKS and CDR2 YYEKEE (reference sequence). CDR3 coding DNA: TGTGCCAGCAGCTTAGGGGCCAGACTCTACGAGCAGTACTTC. Protein sequence: CASSLGARLYEQYF. The entire variable domain, with the rest obtained from reference TRBV5-5 and TRBJ2-7, is as follows: DAGVTQSPTHLIKTRGQQVTLRCSPISGHKSVSWYQQVLGQGPQFIFQYYEKEERGRGNFPDRFSARQFPNYSSELNVNALLLGDSALYLCASSLGARLYEQYFGPGTRLTVT.

V is TRBV27 and J is TRBJ1-2; D is ambiguous. Trimming stripped 0 bases from V and 3 bases from J, with 8 bases between. Germline V lookup: CDR1 MNHEY, CDR2 SMNVEV (reference sequence). The CDR3 totals 14 residues. CDR3 region: CASSLSWADYGYTF. DNA of the CDR3: TGTGCCAGCAGTTTATCCTGGGCGGACTATGGCTACACCTTC.

This clonotype was observed once. The chain recombines TRBV7-9 with TRBJ2-3; 8 bases fit TRBD1. CDR1 is SEHNR, CDR2 FQNEAQ, per germline (reference sequence). This CDR3 contains 14 residues. V lost 1 base to trimming and J lost 3 bases; unmatched junction nucleotides: 0. CDR3 amino acids: CASSLGTGTDTQYF. The CDR3 DNA reads as TGTGCCAGCAGCTTAGGGACAGGGACAGATACGCAGTATTTT.

This clonotype has just a few counts. The chain couples TRBV24-1 to TRBJ2-5; 7 positions match TRBD1. Germline V gene sequence: CDR1 KGHDR, CDR2 SFDVKD. CDR3 length equals 15 residues. The trim removed 4 bases at V and 5 bases at J, leaving 9 bases unmatched. The CDR3 spells CATSEPTGPSETQYF. CDR3 bases: TGTGCCACCAGTGAACCGACAGGGCCGAGTGAGACCCAGTACTTC.

The rearrangement joins TRBV5-4 to TRBJ2-1; TRBD2 matches at 7 bases. The CDR3 consists of 15 residues. CDR1 SGHNT and CDR2 YYREEE come from the germline V gene (reference sequence). V was clipped by 4 bases and J by 9 bases; unmatched bases: 13. The chain's CDR3 is CASSEGLGSFIEQFF. CDR3 DNA sequence: TGTGCCAGCAGCGAAGGACTAGGTTCCTTCATTGAGCAGTTCTTC. Full variable domain (outside the CDR3, taken from reference TRBV5-4 and TRBJ2-1): ETGVTQSPTHLIKTRGQQVTLRCSSQSGHNTVSWYQQALGQGPQFIFQYYREEENGRGNFPPRFSGLQFPNYSSELNVNALELDDSALYLCASSEGLGSFIEQFFGPGTRLTVL.

The V and J genes are TRBV20-1 and TRBJ2-6, with D unresolved. Germline V CDR1 and CDR2: DFQATT, SNEGSKA (reference sequence). CDR3 length: 14 amino acids. Between the trimmed V and J ends, which lost 5 bases and 6 bases, there was a span of 14 bases. The CDR3 reads CSAHPASSANVLTF. The CDR3 nucleotides read TGCAGTGCTCACCCGGCTTCTTCGGCCAACGTCCTGACTTTC.

The chain couples TRBV20-1 to TRBJ1-5, with no clear D. Germline CDR1 DFQATT, CDR2 SNEGSKA (reference sequence). Deletions cut 1 base from V and 3 bases from J, with 10 bases between. The CDR3 runs 14 residues. The CDR3 is CSARGWGSNQPQHF. Here the CDR3 DNA reads TGCAGTGCTAGAGGCTGGGGTTCCAATCAGCCCCAGCATTTT.

V and J are TRBV6-5 and TRBJ1-2; TRBD1 might be the D (6 bases). Germline assignment: CDR1 MNHEY and CDR2 SVGAGI. CDR3 length: 14 residues. The V end was cut by 4 bases, the J end by 4 bases, with 13 bases between. CDR3 nucleotides: TGTGCCAGCAGTTTCCAACAGGGCCGCTATGGCTACACCTTC. This gives the protein CASSFQQGRYGYTF.

V and J are TRBV4-2 and TRBJ2-5; D uncertain. The CDR3 spans 15 residues. V dropped 0 bases and J dropped 5 bases, with 13 bases sitting between them. Germline CDR1 LGHNA, CDR2 YNFKEQ. The CDR3 spells CASSQEGRLGETQYF. In DNA form, the CDR3 reads TGTGCCAGCAGCCAAGAAGGCCGGTTGGGGGAGACCCAGTACTTC.

V and J are TRBV10-3 and TRBJ1-6; no definite D call. This CDR3 is 11 amino acids long. Trimming pared 3 bases from V and 10 bases from J, leaving 4 bases between. The germline V gene encodes CDR1 ENHRY and CDR2 SYGVKD. The CDR3 protein is CAISDNSPLHF. The CDR3 region has the DNA TGTGCCATCAGTGACAACTCACCCCTCCACTTT.

This chain connects TRBV7-3 to TRBJ2-3; 7 bases map to TRBD1. Germline V gene sequence: CDR1 SGHTA, CDR2 FQGTGA. The junction had 3 bases not matched to a gene; V was cut back by 0 bases and J by 3 bases. There are 15 residues in the CDR3. The CDR3 region has the DNA TGTGCCAGCAGCTTAACAGGGACAGCTACAGATACGCAGTATTTT. This gives the protein CASSLTGTATDTQYF.

The chain carries TRBV27 and TRBJ2-5; TRBD2 agrees at 12 bases. J gave up 5 bases and V 10 bases, and 8 bases lay outside the gene matches. Germline V gene data show CDR1 as MNHEY and CDR2 as SMNVEV (reference sequence). The length of the CDR3 is 14 residues. The CDR3 DNA is TGTGCCACCTCGACTAGCGGGGGCCGTGAGACCCAGTACTTC. It is translated as CATSTSGGRETQYF.

Only a few counts were recorded for this clonotype. V and J are TRBV7-9 and TRBJ1-1; D gene unclear. The CDR3 is made up of 14 amino acids. Germline CDR1 reads SEHNR; CDR2 reads FQNEAQ (reference sequence). V shed 5 bases and J shed 2 bases, with 12 bases lying between them. CDR3 coding DNA: TGTGCCAGCAGCCTTCTACAGAGTAACACTGAAGCTTTCTTT. As protein: CASSLLQSNTEAFF.